This T cell receptor (beta chain) was sequenced for a study of blood T cell repertoires in COVID-19. On the study more broadly: The United States, Italy and Spain supplied acute and convalescent COVID-19 samples.

CDR1 LGHDT and CDR2 YNNKEL come from the germline V gene (reference sequence). V shed 2 bases and J 0 bases; nucleotides not matched to a gene: 20. The CDR3 has 23 residues. TCRdb's table, derived via immunoSEQ multiplex PCR, lists solely in-frame clones and lacks some. The sample records about 100,000 clones, 75% to 95% being singletons. The sequencing input was peripheral blood. This chain connects TRBV3-1 (or the pseudogene TRBV3-2) to TRBJ2-3; 13 nucleotides agree with TRBD2. The clonotype originates from a woman in her 30s with acute or convalescent COVID-19. Here the CDR3 reads CASSQFRLAGGLPLIPSTDTQYF. The CDR3 nucleotides are TGTGCCAGCAGCCAATTTAGACTAGCGGGGGGCCTTCCCCTCATCCCTAGCACAGATACGCAGTATTTT.